Sequencing of this T cell receptor beta chain was carried out in a study of CD8+ T cells in alopecia areata. Across the study: The study gave treated patients oral tofacitinib at 5 to 10 mg twice daily. Scoring of severity for treated patients was based on percentage of affected scalp area.

Reverse transcribed after extraction, RNA yielded cDNA as the sequencing template. Using immunoSEQ multiplex PCR, the repertoire was profiled, and TCRdb retains in-frame clones only, with some absent. The table lists 150,000 to 200,000 clones, around 49% of them singletons, with 9.5% to 13% in the top ten. Treatment indicated: oral pan-JAK inhibitor, 5-10 mg twice daily. Study conclusions and caveats: Because one nonresponder was included, the link of baseline CD8+ expansion to response is considered uncertain. Tofacitinib significantly reduced both scalp clonality and expanded CD8+ clones among the top 100.

This clone has just one count. Its antigen remains unknown. This specimen consisted of CD8+ T cells sorted from blood, obtained at approximately week 52, from a patient treated with tofacitinib. The receptor was derived from a human donor with alopecia areata.

The CDR3 DNA reads TGTGCCAGCTCACCTACCGGGAGCTCCTACGAGCAGTACTTC. Its protein is CASSPTGSSYEQYF. The chain combines TRBV18 with TRBJ2-7; D might be TRBD2 (6 bases). Germline loops: CDR1 KGHSH, CDR2 LQKENI. Trimming took off 3 bases at V and 0 bases at J, with 9 bases between the two ends. The CDR3 runs 14 residues.